The rows below give T cell receptor beta chains drawn from one sample of a study of cytomegalovirus exposure and HLA in healthy donors. TCRdb's copy holds only in-frame clones and misses some; the assay was immunoSEQ multiplex PCR. In the table there are over 95,000 clones, about three quarters of which are singletons. Sequencing was performed on PBMCs. The receptors here all came from a female donor in good health and CMV-seronegative. Each CDR3 is given with its conserved first and last residue. Fields, in order: CDR3 DNA, CDR3 protein, V gene, clone size, J gene, D gene. The D gene is left open where the match is weak. Expanded clones get a size class; other rows say once, few or many, or leave the size out.

DNA: TGCGCCAGCAGCCAAGATCGGGGGACAGGGGGAAAGACCCAGTACTTC
CDR3: CASSQDRGTGGKTQYF
V: TRBV4-3
size: -
J: TRBJ2-5
D: TRBD1

DNA: TGTGCCAGCAGCTTGGGGGGGGGCTCCTATAATTCACCCCTCCACTTT
CDR3: CASSLGGGSYNSPLHF
V: TRBV5-6
size: -
J: TRBJ1-6
D: -

DNA: TGTGCTAGCAGCTTAGGACTAGCGGGGCAAGAGACCCAGTACTTC
CDR3: CASSLGLAGQETQYF
V: TRBV7-7
size: few
J: TRBJ2-5
D: TRBD2

DNA: TGTGCCAGCAGTCCCTTGGGGAGCGGGGCCTACGAGCAGTACTTC
CDR3: CASSPLGSGAYEQYF
V: TRBV4-2
size: -
J: TRBJ2-7
D: TRBD2

DNA: TGTGCCAGCAGTGACAGGCAGGATACTGAAGCTTTCTTT
CDR3: CASSDRQDTEAFF
V: TRBV6-4
size: few
J: TRBJ1-1
D: -

DNA: TGTGCCAGCATGGAAACAGGGGGCGGTTACAATGAGCAGTTCTTC
CDR3: CASMETGGGYNEQFF
V: TRBV6-1
size: -
J: TRBJ2-1
D: TRBD1

DNA: TGTGCCTGGAAAGGAGGGCTATCCATGCTTGGTTACGGCTACACCTTC
CDR3: CAWKGGLSMLGYGYTF
V: TRBV30
size: -
J: TRBJ1-2
D: -

DNA: TGTGCCAGCAGCGAAACGGTTCCTTGGACTGAAGCTTTCTTT
CDR3: CASSETVPWTEAFF
V: TRBV2
size: once
J: TRBJ1-1
D: -

DNA: TGTGCCAGCAGCATAGGGGGGGGAAACACTGAAGCTTTCTTT
CDR3: CASSIGGGNTEAFF
V: TRBV9
size: -
J: TRBJ1-1
D: -

DNA: TGTGCCAGCAGCTTGCCCGGTGAGGCTCAGCCCCAGCATTTT
CDR3: CASSLPGEAQPQHF
V: TRBV7-9
size: few
J: TRBJ1-5
D: -

DNA: TGTGCCAGCAGTAATGGACAGGGGAGCACTGAAGCTTTCTTT
CDR3: CASSNGQGSTEAFF
V: TRBV6-1
size: -
J: TRBJ1-1
D: TRBD1

DNA: TGTGCCAGCAGCATCGGGACTAGCGGGACCACAGATACGCAGTATTTT
CDR3: CASSIGTSGTTDTQYF
V: TRBV5-4
size: -
J: TRBJ2-3
D: TRBD2

DNA: TGTGCCAGCAGTACCGCGTCGGCGGGGGGATACAATGAGCAGTTCTTC
CDR3: CASSTASAGGYNEQFF
V: TRBV7-2
size: -
J: TRBJ2-1
D: TRBD2

DNA: TGCGCCAGCAGCCAGGGACAGGGGCCACCTCTGTACTTC
CDR3: CASSQGQGPPLYF
V: TRBV4-3
size: -
J: TRBJ2-5
D: TRBD1

DNA: TGTGCCAGCAGCTTGGGACGGGGGGCTAGCTCCTACGAGCAGTACTTC
CDR3: CASSLGRGASSYEQYF
V: TRBV5-6
size: -
J: TRBJ2-7
D: -

DNA: TGTGCCAGCAGCCCGCGGACAGGGGGCTTGAACACTGAAGCTTTCTTT
CDR3: CASSPRTGGLNTEAFF
V: TRBV9
size: -
J: TRBJ1-1
D: TRBD1

DNA: TGTGCCAGCAGTTGGGTGAAGGGGGTACAAGAGACCCAGTACTTC
CDR3: CASSWVKGVQETQYF
V: TRBV28
size: -
J: TRBJ2-5
D: -

DNA: TGTGCCAGCAGCGGGGGTCGGGACTTCAGCTCCTACGAGCAGTACTTC
CDR3: CASSGGRDFSSYEQYF
V: TRBV9
size: -
J: TRBJ2-7
D: -

DNA: TGTGCCAGCAGCTTGGTAGGCGGTAATTTTGGCTACACCTTC
CDR3: CASSLVGGNFGYTF
V: TRBV5-4
size: few
J: TRBJ1-2
D: -

DNA: TGCGCCAGCAGCTCGGAGACAGGCCGCAACGAGCAGTACTTC
CDR3: CASSSETGRNEQYF
V: TRBV5-1
size: once
J: TRBJ2-7
D: -

DNA: TGCAGTGCTCTCGGGACAGGGAAAATCTTT
CDR3: CSALGTGKIF
V: TRBV20-1
size: -
J: TRBJ1-1
D: TRBD1

DNA: TGTGCCAGCGCAGGCCTGCCCTCCTACGAGCAGTACTTC
CDR3: CASAGLPSYEQYF
V: TRBV18
size: -
J: TRBJ2-7
D: -

DNA: TGTGCCAGCACTCGGGACACGGATTACAATGAGCAGTTCTTC
CDR3: CASTRDTDYNEQFF
V: TRBV9
size: once
J: TRBJ2-1
D: -

DNA: TGTGCCAGCAGCGCCCCGTGGCCCTCCTACGAGCAGTACTTC
CDR3: CASSAPWPSYEQYF
V: TRBV9
size: -
J: TRBJ2-7
D: -

DNA: TGTGCCAGTAGTACACAAGCCGGGGAGCTGTTTTTT
CDR3: CASSTQAGELFF
V: TRBV19
size: -
J: TRBJ2-2
D: -

DNA: TGTGCCAGCAGCCAAGGGAGCGTCCCCTACGAGCAGTACTTC
CDR3: CASSQGSVPYEQYF
V: TRBV14
size: few
J: TRBJ2-7
D: -

DNA: TGCGCCAGCAGCTTGGGCGGGGGATCGGATACGCAGTATTTT
CDR3: CASSLGGGSDTQYF
V: TRBV5-1
size: -
J: TRBJ2-3
D: TRBD2

DNA: TGTGCCAGCAGCCCTGCCCTACAGGGAAACTATGGCTACACCTTC
CDR3: CASSPALQGNYGYTF
V: TRBV6-5
size: -
J: TRBJ1-2
D: -

DNA: TGTGCCAGCAGCAATCAGCCCGGGGATGACACTGAAGCTTTCTTT
CDR3: CASSNQPGDDTEAFF
V: TRBV9
size: -
J: TRBJ1-1
D: -

DNA: TGTGCCAGCAGCCAATATACAGGGGAAAACTATGGCTACACCTTC
CDR3: CASSQYTGENYGYTF
V: TRBV11-2
size: -
J: TRBJ1-2
D: TRBD1

DNA: TGTGCTAGCAGCTTGGGGACAGGATTCGGGGAGCTGTTTTTT
CDR3: CASSLGTGFGELFF
V: TRBV7-7
size: -
J: TRBJ2-2
D: TRBD1

DNA: TGTGCCAGCAGCTTACAGGGGTCTGGAAACACCATATATTTT
CDR3: CASSLQGSGNTIYF
V: TRBV5-8
size: -
J: TRBJ1-3
D: TRBD1

DNA: TGTGCCAGCAGCTCCTACGACAGGTTTCACACCGGGGAGCTGTTTTTT
CDR3: CASSSYDRFHTGELFF
V: TRBV11-2
size: -
J: TRBJ2-2
D: -

DNA: TGTGCCAGTAGTCGATGGGCAGGGGGTTCCTACGAGCAGTACTTC
CDR3: CASSRWAGGSYEQYF
V: TRBV19
size: -
J: TRBJ2-7
D: TRBD1

DNA: TGTGCCAGCAGCTTGAGTTTGGGACAGTCCAGTCGTGGTTCACCCCTCCACTTT
CDR3: CASSLSLGQSSRGSPLHF
V: TRBV7-2
size: -
J: TRBJ1-6
D: TRBD1

DNA: TGTGCCAGCAGCTTAGGGGGTCTGCCAGGGGGTTTTGAAGCTTTCTTT
CDR3: CASSLGGLPGGFEAFF
V: TRBV7-8
size: -
J: TRBJ1-1
D: TRBD1

DNA: TGTGCCAGCAGCGTACAGGCAACGGCCCCCTATGGCTACACCTTC
CDR3: CASSVQATAPYGYTF
V: TRBV9
size: -
J: TRBJ1-2
D: -

DNA: TGTGCCTGGAGTTCCCCTTCGGGAGGCACGAACACTGAAGCTTTCTTT
CDR3: CAWSSPSGGTNTEAFF
V: TRBV30
size: few
J: TRBJ1-1
D: -

DNA: TGCGCCAGCAGCTTTGCGCTGTTGGGCCTCTCCTACAATGAGCAGTTCTTC
CDR3: CASSFALLGLSYNEQFF
V: TRBV5-1
size: -
J: TRBJ2-1
D: -

DNA: TGTGCTAGCAGCACCCATCCGGGACAGGGTTTAAACGGGGAGCTGTTTTTT
CDR3: CASSTHPGQGLNGELFF
V: TRBV7-7
size: -
J: TRBJ2-2
D: TRBD1

DNA: TGTGCCAGCAGCTTGCAGGGGGTTCAAGAGACCCAGTACTTC
CDR3: CASSLQGVQETQYF
V: TRBV5-6
size: -
J: TRBJ2-5
D: TRBD1

DNA: TGTGCCAGCAGTTTCGAACAGGGTCCTCCCAATGAGCAGTTCTTC
CDR3: CASSFEQGPPNEQFF
V: TRBV27
size: -
J: TRBJ2-1
D: -

DNA: TGTGCTAGTAGGGGACAGGCCTTACATAGGGCCAAAAACATTCAGTACTTC
CDR3: CASRGQALHRAKNIQYF
V: TRBV12-5
size: once
J: TRBJ2-4
D: TRBD1

DNA: TGCGCCAGCAGCTTGTGGGGCAGGGAAGCGCAAGAGACCCAGTACTTC
CDR3: CASSLWGREAQETQYF
V: TRBV5-1
size: -
J: TRBJ2-5
D: -

DNA: TGTGCCTACTTTGACAAGAACTATGGCTACACCTTC
CDR3: CAYFDKNYGYTF
V: TRBV30
size: once
J: TRBJ1-2
D: -

DNA: TGTGCCAGTAGTATTGGGAGGAACACTGAAGCTTTCTTT
CDR3: CASSIGRNTEAFF
V: TRBV19
size: few
J: TRBJ1-1
D: -

DNA: TGTGCCAGTAGTACTACAGACAGACACCAAGAGACCCAGTACTTC
CDR3: CASSTTDRHQETQYF
V: TRBV19
size: -
J: TRBJ2-5
D: -

DNA: TGTGCCAGTAGTGTACTAGCGGCCAGCACAGATACGCAGTATTTT
CDR3: CASSVLAASTDTQYF
V: TRBV19
size: -
J: TRBJ2-3
D: TRBD2